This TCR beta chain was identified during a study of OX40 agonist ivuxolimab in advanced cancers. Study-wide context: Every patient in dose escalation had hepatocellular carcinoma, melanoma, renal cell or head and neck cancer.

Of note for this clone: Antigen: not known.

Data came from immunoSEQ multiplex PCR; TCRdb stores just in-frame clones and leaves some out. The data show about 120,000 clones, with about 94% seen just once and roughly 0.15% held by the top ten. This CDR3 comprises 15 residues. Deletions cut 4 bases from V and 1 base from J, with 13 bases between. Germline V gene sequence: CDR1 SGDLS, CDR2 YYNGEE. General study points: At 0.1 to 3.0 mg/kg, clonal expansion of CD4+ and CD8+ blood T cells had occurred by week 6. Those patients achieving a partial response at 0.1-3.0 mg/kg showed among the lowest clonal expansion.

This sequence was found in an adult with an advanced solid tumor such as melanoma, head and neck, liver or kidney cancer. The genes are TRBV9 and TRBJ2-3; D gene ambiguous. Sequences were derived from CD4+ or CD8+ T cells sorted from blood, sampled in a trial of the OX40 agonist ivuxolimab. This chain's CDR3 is CASSPRVSRTDTQYF. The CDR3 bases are TGTGCCAGCAGCCCTCGGGTAAGCCGCACAGATACGCAGTATTTT.